This T cell receptor beta chain came from a study of cytomegalovirus exposure and HLA in healthy donors. General observations from the study: Specificity of three CMV-associated chains for CMV antigens was verified in vitro. Exclusion applied to some V segments, including TRBV6-2 and TRBV6-3, as they were indistinguishable.

This CDR3 has 16 residues. J was trimmed by 2 bases and V by 1 base; bases with no gene match: 8. CDR1 is SGHRS, CDR2 YFSETQ, per germline. Remarks on this clone: What it recognizes is unknown.

Though probably carrying unrecorded immune exposures, donors were nominally healthy at sampling. Both 60 Vbeta primers and 13 Jbeta primers went into the PCR. The assay was immunoSEQ multiplex PCR, and TCRdb's table has in-frame clones only and misses some. The table shows about 160,000 clones, with around four fifths occurring only once. Material for sequencing was PBMCs. This rearrangement joins TRBV5-1 to TRBJ1-2; 7 bases map to TRBD1. The sequence came from a man in his fifties or sixties in good health and CMV-seropositive. As DNA, the CDR3 is TGCGCCAGCAGCTTGTACAGGGGTTCCGAAAACTATGGCTACACCTTC. As protein: CASSLYRGSENYGYTF.